The T cell receptor (beta chain) under discussion was sequenced for a study of T cell responses to AZD1222 COVID-19 vaccine. Study at large: Some second doses came at about 4 weeks and others at about 12 weeks; these were pooled. Study results and limitations: Seropositive AZD1222 recipients at baseline numbered only 6 or 7. When two AZD1222 doses had been given, Spike-specific TCR breadth and depth rose. Dominant CD4 TCR responses targeted spike regions 160-218 and 743-854.

The CDR3 is 15 amino acids. The V gene end was trimmed by 0 bases and the J gene end by 6 bases; junction bases not matched to a gene: 5. Germline loops: CDR1 LGHNA, CDR2 YNFKEQ. Remarks on this clone: Antigen unknown.

TCRdb's copy holds only in-frame clones and misses some; the assay was immunoSEQ multiplex PCR. The table lists 150,000 or so clones, 85% to 95% of them singletons. This sequence was found in an adult in good health. The input for sequencing was peripheral blood, taken on day 0 of AZD1222 vaccination. The rearrangement links TRBV4-2 to TRBJ1-5, with 7 nucleotides matching TRBD1. This CDR3 is CASSQDPHRGQPQHF. CDR3 nucleotides: TGTGCCAGCAGCCAAGACCCGCACAGGGGTCAGCCCCAGCATTTT.